The clone carrying this TCR beta chain came up once. Its matching antigen is unknown. The CDR3 is made up of 11 amino acids. Germline loops: CDR1 DFQATT, CDR2 SNEGSKA (reference sequence). V lost 0 bases and J 5 bases, leaving 5 bases between the germline ends. These data belong to a study of a mutant IDH1 vaccine in newly diagnosed glioma. Study-wide context: Beginning 4-6 weeks after radiotherapy alone, or with temozolomide cycles, vaccination took place. Treated patients, approximately 60% male and roughly 40% female, averaged roughly 43 years of age. Before enrollment, the patients had been treated with radiotherapy alone, temozolomide alone, or both together. Most of them had received both.

Produced via immunoSEQ multiplex PCR; TCRdb's table is partial and in-frame only. The sample includes tens of thousands of clones, about 83% of them seen just once. Study results and caveats: Pseudoprogression seemed unlinked to shifts in top peripheral T cell clonotypes.

Time point indicated: week 11, during vaccination. It was 300 ug of mutant IDH1 20-mer peptide that made up each vaccine dose, given with topical imiquimod. The specimen was PBMCs, collected from a glioma patient whose treatment included an IDH1 peptide vaccine. This clonotype originated in a middle-aged man with glioma. The chain couples TRBV20-1 to TRBJ2-7, with D uncertain. The CDR3 sequence is CSARDLNEQYF. CDR3 DNA sequence: TGCAGTGCTAGAGATCTAAACGAGCAGTACTTC.